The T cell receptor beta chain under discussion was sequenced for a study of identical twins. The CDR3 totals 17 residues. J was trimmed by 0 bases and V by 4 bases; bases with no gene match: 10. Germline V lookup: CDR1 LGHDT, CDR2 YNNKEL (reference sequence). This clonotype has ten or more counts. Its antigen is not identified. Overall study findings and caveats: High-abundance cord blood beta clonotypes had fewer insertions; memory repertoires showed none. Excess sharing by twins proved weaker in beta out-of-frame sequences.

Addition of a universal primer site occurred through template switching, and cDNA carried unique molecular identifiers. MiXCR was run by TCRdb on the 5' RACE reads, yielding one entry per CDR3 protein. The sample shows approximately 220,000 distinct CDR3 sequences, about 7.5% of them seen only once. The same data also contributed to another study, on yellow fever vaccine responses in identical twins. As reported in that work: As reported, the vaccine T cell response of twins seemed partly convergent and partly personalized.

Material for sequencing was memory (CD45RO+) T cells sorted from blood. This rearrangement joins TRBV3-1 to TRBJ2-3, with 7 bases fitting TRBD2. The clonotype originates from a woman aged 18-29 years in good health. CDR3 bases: TGTGCCAGCAGCCGCGCTTGGACGGGGGGTAGCACAGATACGCAGTATTTT. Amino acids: CASSRAWTGGSTDTQYF.